One T cell receptor (beta chain) is described in this entry. This sample was taken from a study of blood T cell repertoires in COVID-19. Method: immunoSEQ multiplex PCR; TCRdb's copy keeps in-frame clones and lacks some. The sample yields about 420,000 clones, 70% to 90% seen once. Patients in Seattle were enrolled during active infection, then followed longitudinally. Germline lookup yields CDR1 MGHRA and CDR2 YSYEKL. The V gene lost 3 bases and the J gene lost 3 bases, with 18 bases spanning the gap. The CDR3 runs to 16 residues. The TCR sequence derives from a man between 18 and 29 years old with COVID-19, enrolled during active disease. The specimen was peripheral blood. V gene TRBV4-1 combines with J gene TRBJ2-7; D may be TRBD2 (5 bases). The CDR3 coding sequence is TGCGCCAGCAGCCACCCTTTGACGGGGATGGACTACGAGCAGTACTTC. Amino acid sequence: CASSHPLTGMDYEQYF.